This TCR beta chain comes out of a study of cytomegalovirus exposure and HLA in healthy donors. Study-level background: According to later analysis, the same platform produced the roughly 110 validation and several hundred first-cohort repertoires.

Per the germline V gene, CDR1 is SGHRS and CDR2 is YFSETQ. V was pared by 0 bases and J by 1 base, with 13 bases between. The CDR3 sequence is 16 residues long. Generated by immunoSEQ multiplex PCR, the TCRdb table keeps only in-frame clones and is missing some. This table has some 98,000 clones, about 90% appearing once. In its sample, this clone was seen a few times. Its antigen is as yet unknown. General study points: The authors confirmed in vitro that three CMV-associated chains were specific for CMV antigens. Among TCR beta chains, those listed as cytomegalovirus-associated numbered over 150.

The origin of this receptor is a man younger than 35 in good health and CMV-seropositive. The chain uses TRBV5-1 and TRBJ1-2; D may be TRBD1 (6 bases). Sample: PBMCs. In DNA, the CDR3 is TGCGCCAGCAGCTTGGATACAGGGAACTTTAACTATGGCTACACCTTC. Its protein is CASSLDTGNFNYGYTF.